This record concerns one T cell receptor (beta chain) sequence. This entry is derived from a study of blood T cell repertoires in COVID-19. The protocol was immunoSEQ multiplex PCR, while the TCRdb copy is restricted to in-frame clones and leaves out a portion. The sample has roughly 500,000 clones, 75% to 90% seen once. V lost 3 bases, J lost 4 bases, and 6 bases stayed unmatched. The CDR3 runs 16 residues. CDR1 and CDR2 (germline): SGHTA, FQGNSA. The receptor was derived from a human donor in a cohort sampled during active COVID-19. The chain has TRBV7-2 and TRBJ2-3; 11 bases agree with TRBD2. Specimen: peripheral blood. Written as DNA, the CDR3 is TGTGCCAGCAGCTTCGAGGGTAGCGGGAGGGCAGATACGCAGTATTTT. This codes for CASSFEGSGRADTQYF.